This TCR beta chain was profiled in a study of blood T cell repertoires in COVID-19. The overall study: COVID-19 samples from acute and convalescent phases originated in the United States, Italy and Spain. T cells, B-cell-depleted T cells, or PBMCs provided the cDNA or gDNA that served as material.

Per the original methods: Amplification from reference gene primers served as the basis for estimated nucleated cell counts. Clones were read by immunoSEQ multiplex PCR, and TCRdb kept only the in-frame ones, dropping some. V and J calls and clone size are copied from that table; D and trimming were computed from the DNA. Among 210,000 or so clones listed, approximately 88% were seen once. This clone was seen ten or more times. Participant age was roughly 18 to 95 years, and participants resided in 24 US areas. This sequence was found in a woman in her twenties or thirties who had been exposed to COVID-19. Sequenced: PBMCs or T cells enriched from blood (not recorded which).

The CDR3 DNA follows: TGTGCCAGCAGCTTAATAGCTTCCCTCGACAATGAGCAGTTCTTC. The encoded protein is CASSLIASLDNEQFF. The chain couples TRBV7-3 to TRBJ2-1; D unresolved. Germline-derived CDR1 and CDR2 are SGHTA and FQGTGA. This CDR3 has 15 amino acids. V was trimmed by 1 base and J by 5 bases, leaving 12 bases between them.